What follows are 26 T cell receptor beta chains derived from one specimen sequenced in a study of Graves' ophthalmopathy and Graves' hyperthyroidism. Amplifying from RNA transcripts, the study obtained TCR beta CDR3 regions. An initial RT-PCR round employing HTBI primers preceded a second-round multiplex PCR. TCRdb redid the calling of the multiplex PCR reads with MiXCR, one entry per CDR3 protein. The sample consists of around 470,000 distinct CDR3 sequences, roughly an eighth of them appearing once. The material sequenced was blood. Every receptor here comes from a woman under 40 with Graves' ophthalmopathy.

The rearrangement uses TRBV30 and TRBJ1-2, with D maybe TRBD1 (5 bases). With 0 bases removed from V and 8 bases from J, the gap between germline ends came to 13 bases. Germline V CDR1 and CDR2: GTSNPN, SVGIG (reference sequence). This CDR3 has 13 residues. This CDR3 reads CAWSVLGVGGYTF. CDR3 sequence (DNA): TGTGCCTGGAGTGTACTAGGGGTGGGAGGCTACACCTTC. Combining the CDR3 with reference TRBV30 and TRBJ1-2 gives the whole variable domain SQTIHQWPATLVQPVGSPLSLECTVEGTSNPNLYWYRQAAGRGLQLLFYSVGIGQISSEVPQNLSASRPQDRQFILSSKKLLLSDSGFYLCAWSVLGVGGYTFGSGTRLTVV.

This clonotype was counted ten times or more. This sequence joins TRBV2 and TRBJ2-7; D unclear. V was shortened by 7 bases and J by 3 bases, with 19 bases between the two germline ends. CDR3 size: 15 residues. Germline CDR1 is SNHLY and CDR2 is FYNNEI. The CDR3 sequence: CASKLDPLPGYEQYF. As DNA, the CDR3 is TGTGCCAGCAAATTAGACCCCCTACCAGGCTACGAGCAGTACTTC.

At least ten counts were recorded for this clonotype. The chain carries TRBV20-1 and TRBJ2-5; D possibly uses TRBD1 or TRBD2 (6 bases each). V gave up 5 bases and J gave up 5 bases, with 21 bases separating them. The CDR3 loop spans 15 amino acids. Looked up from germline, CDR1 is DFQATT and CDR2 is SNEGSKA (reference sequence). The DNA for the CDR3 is TGCAGTGCTCCCCCGACTAGGGGGATACGGGAGACCCAGTACTTC. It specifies CSAPPTRGIRETQYF.

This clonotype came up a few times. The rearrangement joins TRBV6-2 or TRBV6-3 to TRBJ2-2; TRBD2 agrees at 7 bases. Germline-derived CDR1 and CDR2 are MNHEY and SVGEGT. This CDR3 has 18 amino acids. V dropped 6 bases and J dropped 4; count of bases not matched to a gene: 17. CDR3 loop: CASRSHGGRASGTGELFF. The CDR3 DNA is TGTGCCAGCAGGAGTCATGGAGGGAGGGCGTCGGGCACCGGGGAGCTGTTTTTT.

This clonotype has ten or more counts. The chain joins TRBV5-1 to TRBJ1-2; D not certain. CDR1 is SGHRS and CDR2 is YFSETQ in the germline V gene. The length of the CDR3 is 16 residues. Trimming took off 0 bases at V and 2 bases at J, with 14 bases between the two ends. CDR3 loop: CASSLANRHQNYGYTF. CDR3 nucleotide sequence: TGCGCCAGCAGCTTGGCCAATAGACATCAGAACTATGGCTACACCTTC.

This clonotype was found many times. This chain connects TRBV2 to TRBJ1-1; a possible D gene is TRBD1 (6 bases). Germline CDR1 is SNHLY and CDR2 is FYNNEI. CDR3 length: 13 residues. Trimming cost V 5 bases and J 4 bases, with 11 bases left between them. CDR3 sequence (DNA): TGTGCCAGCAGTTACAGGGAGGGCACTGAAGCTTTCTTT. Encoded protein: CASSYREGTEAFF.

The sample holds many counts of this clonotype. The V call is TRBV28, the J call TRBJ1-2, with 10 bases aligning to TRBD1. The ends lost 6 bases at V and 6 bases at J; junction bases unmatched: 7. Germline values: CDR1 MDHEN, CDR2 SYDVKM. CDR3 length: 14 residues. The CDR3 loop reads CASRLPGQGNGYTF. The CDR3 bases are TGTGCCAGCAGATTGCCGGGACAGGGGAATGGCTACACCTTC.

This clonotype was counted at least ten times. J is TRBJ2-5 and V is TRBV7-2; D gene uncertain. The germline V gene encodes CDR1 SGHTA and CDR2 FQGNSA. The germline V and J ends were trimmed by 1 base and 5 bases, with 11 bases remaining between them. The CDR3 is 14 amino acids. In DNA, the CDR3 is TGTGCCAGCAGCTTAGAGTTAGCAGCGGAGACCCAGTACTTC. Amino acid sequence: CASSLELAAETQYF.

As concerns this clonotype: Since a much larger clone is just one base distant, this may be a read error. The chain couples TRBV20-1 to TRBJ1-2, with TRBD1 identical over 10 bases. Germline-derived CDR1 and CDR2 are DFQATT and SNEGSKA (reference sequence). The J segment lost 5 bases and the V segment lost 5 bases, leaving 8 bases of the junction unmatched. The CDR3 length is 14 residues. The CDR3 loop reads CSASRDRGKYGYTF. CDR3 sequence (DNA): TGCAGTGCTTCCCGGGACAGGGGCAAATATGGCTACACCTTC.

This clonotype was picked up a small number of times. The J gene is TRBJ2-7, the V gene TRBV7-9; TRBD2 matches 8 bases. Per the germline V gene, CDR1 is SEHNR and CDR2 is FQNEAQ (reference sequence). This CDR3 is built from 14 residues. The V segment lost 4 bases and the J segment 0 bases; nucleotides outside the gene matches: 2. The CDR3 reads CASSSRGGSYEQYF. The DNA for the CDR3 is TGTGCCAGCAGCTCCCGGGGGGGCTCCTACGAGCAGTACTTC. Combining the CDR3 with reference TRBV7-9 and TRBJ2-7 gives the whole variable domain DTGVSQNPRHKITKRGQNVTFRCDPISEHNRLYWYRQTLGQGPEFLTYFQNEAQLEKSRLLSDRFSAERPKGSFSTLEIQRTEQGDSAMYLCASSSRGGSYEQYFGPGTRLTVT.

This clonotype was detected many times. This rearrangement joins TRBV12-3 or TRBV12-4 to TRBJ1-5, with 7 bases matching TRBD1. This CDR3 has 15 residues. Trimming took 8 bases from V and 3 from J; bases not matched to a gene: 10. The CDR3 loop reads CASRRTGPNNQPQHF. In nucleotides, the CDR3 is TGTGCCAGCCGAAGGACAGGTCCCAACAATCAGCCCCAGCATTTT.

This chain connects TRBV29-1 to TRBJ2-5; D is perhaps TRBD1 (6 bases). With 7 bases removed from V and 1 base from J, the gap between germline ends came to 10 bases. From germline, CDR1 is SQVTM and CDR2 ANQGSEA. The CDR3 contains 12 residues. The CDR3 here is CSGGQPQETQYF. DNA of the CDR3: TGCAGCGGCGGACAGCCCCAAGAGACCCAGTACTTC.

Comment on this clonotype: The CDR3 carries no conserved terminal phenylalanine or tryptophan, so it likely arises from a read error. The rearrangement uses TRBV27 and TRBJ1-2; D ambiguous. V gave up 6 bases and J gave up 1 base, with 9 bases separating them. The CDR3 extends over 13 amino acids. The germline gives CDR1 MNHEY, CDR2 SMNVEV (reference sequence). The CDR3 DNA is TGTGCCAGCAGCTTAGGCTATAACTATGGCTACACCTAC. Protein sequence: CASSLGYNYGYTY.

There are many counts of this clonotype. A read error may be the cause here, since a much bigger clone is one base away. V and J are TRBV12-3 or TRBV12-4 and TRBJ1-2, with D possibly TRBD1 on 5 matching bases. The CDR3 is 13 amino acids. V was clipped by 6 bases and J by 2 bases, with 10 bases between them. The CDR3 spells CASSLGPNYGYTF. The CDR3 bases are TGTGCCAGCAGCCTGGGACCGAACTATGGCTACACCTTC.

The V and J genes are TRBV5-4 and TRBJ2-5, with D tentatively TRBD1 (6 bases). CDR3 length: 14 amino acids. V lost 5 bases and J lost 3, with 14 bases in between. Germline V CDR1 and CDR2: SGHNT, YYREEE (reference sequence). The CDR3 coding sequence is TGTGCCAGCAGGCTTGATACAGGGAAAGAGACCCAGTACTTC. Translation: CASRLDTGKETQYF.

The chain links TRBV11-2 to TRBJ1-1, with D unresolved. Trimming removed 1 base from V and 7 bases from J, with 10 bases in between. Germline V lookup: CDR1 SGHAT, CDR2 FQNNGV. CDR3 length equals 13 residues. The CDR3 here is CASSLGVVSEAFF. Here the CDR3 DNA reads TGTGCCAGCAGCTTAGGAGTAGTAAGTGAAGCTTTCTTT. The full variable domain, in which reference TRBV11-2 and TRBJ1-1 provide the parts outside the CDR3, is EAGVAQSPRYKIIEKRQSVAFWCNPISGHATLYWYQQILGQGPKLLIQFQNNGVVDDSQLPKDRFSAERLKGVDSTLKIQPAKLEDSAVYLCASSLGVVSEAFFGQGTRLTVV.

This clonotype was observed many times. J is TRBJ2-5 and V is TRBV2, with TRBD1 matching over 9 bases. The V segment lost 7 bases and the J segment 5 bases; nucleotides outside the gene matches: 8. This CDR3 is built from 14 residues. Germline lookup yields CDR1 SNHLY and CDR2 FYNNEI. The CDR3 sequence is CASNPGQGRETQYF. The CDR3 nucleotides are TGTGCCAGCAACCCGGGACAGGGAAGGGAGACCCAGTACTTC.

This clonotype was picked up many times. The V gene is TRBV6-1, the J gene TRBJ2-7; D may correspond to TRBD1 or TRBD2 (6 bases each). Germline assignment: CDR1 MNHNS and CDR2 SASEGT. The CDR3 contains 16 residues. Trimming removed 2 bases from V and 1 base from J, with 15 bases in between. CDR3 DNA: TGTGCCAGCAGTGAATCGGGAGTGGGGGCTTCCTACGAGCAGTACTTC. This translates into CASSESGVGASYEQYF.

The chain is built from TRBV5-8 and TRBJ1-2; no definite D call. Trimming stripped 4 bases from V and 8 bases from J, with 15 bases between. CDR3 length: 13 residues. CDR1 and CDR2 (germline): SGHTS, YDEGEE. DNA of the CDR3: TGTGCCAGCAGCACCCGGGCCAAGGGCGGCTACACCTTC. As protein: CASSTRAKGGYTF.

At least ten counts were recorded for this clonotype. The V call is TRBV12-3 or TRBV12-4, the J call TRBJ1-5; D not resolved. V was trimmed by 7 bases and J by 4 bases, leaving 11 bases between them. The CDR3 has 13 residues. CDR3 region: CASTVQQNQPQHF. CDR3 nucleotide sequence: TGTGCCAGCACCGTTCAACAGAATCAGCCCCAGCATTTT.

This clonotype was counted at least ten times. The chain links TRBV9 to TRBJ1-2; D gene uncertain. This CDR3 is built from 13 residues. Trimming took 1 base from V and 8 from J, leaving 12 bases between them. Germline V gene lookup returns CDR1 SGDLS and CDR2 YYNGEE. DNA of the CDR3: TGTGCCAGCAGCGTACACGGGGATCGCGGCTACACCTTC. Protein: CASSVHGDRGYTF.

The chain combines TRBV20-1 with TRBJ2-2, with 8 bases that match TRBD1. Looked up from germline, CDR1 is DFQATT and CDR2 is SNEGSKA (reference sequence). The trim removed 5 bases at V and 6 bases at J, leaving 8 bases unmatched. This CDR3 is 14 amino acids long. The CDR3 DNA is TGCAGTGCTTTTCAGGGGGCGCATCCCGGGGAGCTGTTTTTT. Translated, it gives CSAFQGAHPGELFF.

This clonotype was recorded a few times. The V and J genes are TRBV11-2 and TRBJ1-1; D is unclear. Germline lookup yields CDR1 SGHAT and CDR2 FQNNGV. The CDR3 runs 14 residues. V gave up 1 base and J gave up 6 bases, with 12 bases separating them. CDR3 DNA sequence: TGTGCCAGCAGCTTAGTAGACCGGGCCTCTGAAGCTTTCTTT. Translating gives CASSLVDRASEAFF.

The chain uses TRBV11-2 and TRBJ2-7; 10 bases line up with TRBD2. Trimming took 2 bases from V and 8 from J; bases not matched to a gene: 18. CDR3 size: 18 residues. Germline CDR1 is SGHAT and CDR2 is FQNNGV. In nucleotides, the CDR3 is TGTGCCAGCAGCTTACTAGTTTCGAGTCTAGCGGGAGCCGACAAGCAGTACTTC. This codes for CASSLLVSSLAGADKQYF.

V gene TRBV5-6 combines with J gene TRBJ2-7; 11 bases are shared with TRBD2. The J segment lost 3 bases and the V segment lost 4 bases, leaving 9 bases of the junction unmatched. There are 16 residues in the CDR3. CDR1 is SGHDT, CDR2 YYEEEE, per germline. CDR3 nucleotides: TGTGCCAGCAGCCGAGGAACTAGCGGGAGTTTCTACGAGCAGTACTTC. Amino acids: CASSRGTSGSFYEQYF.

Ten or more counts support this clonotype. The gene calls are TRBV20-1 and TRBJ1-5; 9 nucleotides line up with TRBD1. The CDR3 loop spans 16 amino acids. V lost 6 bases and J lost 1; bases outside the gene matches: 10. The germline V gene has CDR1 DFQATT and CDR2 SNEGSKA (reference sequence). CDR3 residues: CSAPGTGKGSNQPQHF. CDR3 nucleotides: TGCAGTGCCCCCGGGACAGGGAAGGGCAGCAATCAGCCCCAGCATTTT.